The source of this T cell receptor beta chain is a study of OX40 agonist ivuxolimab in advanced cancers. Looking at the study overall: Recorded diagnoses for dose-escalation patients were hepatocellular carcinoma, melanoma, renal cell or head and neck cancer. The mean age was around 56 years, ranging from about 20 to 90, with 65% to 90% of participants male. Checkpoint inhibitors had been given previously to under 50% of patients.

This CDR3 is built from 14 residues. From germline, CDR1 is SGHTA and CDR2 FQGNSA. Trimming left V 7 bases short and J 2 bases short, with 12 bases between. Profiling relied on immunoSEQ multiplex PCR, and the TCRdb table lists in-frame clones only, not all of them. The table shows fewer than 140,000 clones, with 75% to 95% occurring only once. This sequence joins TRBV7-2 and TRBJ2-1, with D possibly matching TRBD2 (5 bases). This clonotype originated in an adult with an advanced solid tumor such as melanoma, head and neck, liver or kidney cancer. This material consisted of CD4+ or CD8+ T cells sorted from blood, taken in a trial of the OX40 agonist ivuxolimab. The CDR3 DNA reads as TGTGCCAGCATAGAGCGGTTGACCTACAATGAGCAGTTCTTC. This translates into CASIERLTYNEQFF.